A selection of T cell receptor beta chains follows, all from one sample in a study of T cell responses to AZD1222 COVID-19 vaccine. Measured with immunoSEQ multiplex PCR; TCRdb has only the in-frame clones, and not every one. This sample carries fewer than 95,000 clones, 85% to 90% of them seen once, and the ten largest clones take 30% to 35%. The specimen comprised peripheral blood, sampled on day 0 of AZD1222 vaccination. These receptors were collected from an adult in good health. CDR3s include the opening cysteine and the closing phenylalanine or tryptophan. D genes are given only for firm matches. Clone size is stated in some rows and not others, as once, few, many or a class when expanded.

TRBJ2-6	.	TRBV6-2/TRBV6-3	.	CASSYLAGYSGANVLTF	TGTGCCAGCAGTTACCTCGCGGGATACTCTGGGGCCAACGTCCTGACTTTC
TRBJ1-1	.	TRBV30	.	CSRQAYTEAFF	TGTTCAAGACAGGCTTACACTGAAGCTTTCTTT
TRBJ2-7	.	TRBV28	.	CASRATNYEQYF	TGTGCCAGCAGGGCCACGAACTACGAGCAGTACTTC
TRBJ1-2	.	TRBV2	.	CASSVSAEGYTF	TGTGCCAGCAGTGTGTCCGCCGAGGGCTACACCTTC
TRBJ1-2	.	TRBV14	.	CASSPDNYGYTF	TGTGCCAGCAGCCCGGATAACTATGGCTACACCTTC
TRBJ1-2	.	TRBV9	.	CASSGAQSYGYTF	TGTGCCAGCAGCGGCGCGCAGAGCTATGGCTACACCTTC
TRBJ2-2	.	TRBV7-2	.	CASSPGTNYWVAGELFF	TGTGCCAGCAGCCCGGGGACAAATTATTGGGTCGCCGGGGAGCTGTTTTTT
TRBJ2-5	.	TRBV3-1/TRBV3-2	.	CASSQVSGYQETQYF	TGTGCCAGCAGCCAAGTTAGCGGCTACCAAGAGACCCAGTACTTC
TRBJ1-5	once	TRBV28	TRBD1	CASSRQGSVQPQHF	TGTGCCAGCAGCCGACAGGGATCAGTTCAGCCCCAGCATTTT
TRBJ1-5	.	TRBV6-5	.	CASTSGVNQPQHF	TGTGCCAGCACGTCAGGGGTCAATCAGCCCCAGCATTTT
TRBJ1-4	.	TRBV28	TRBD1	CATGGAGTNEKLFF	TGTGCCACAGGGGGCGCTGGTACTAATGAAAAACTGTTTTTT
TRBJ2-5	.	TRBV5-1	.	CASTRGGETQYF	TGCGCCAGCACTAGGGGGGGAGAGACCCAGTACTTC
TRBJ2-6	.	TRBV28	.	CASSPRGAVSGANVLTF	TGTGCCAGCAGTCCCCGGGGGGCGGTCTCTGGGGCCAACGTCCTGACTTTC
TRBJ2-1	.	TRBV19	.	CASSRGANNEQFF	TGTGCCAGTAGTCGTGGTGCTAACAATGAGCAGTTCTTC
TRBJ1-3	.	TRBV4-3	.	CASSQDIRTEVTGNTIYF	TGCGCCAGCAGCCAAGATATAAGGACAGAAGTTACTGGAAACACCATATATTTT
TRBJ2-1	.	TRBV18	.	CASSPPRRQASVEQFF	TGTGCCAGCTCGCCGCCCCGGAGACAGGCCTCTGTCGAGCAGTTCTTC
TRBJ2-7	.	TRBV6-5	TRBD1	CAISLGRDRVYEQYF	TGTGCCATCTCCCTTGGCCGGGACAGGGTCTACGAGCAGTACTTC
TRBJ2-7	.	TRBV6-5	.	CASTPSSEGRYEQYF	TGTGCCAGCACCCCCTCTAGTGAGGGAAGATACGAGCAGTACTTC
TRBJ2-1	.	TRBV19	TRBD1	CASSRGSSLNEQFF	TGTGCCAGTAGCAGGGGGTCGAGCTTGAATGAGCAGTTCTTC
TRBJ2-1	.	TRBV4-3	TRBD1	CASSPGQGWEDEQFF	TGCGCCAGCAGCCCCGGACAGGGTTGGGAAGATGAGCAGTTCTTC
TRBJ1-5	.	TRBV29-1	.	CSVGGSGQPQHF	TGCAGCGTCGGGGGGTCTGGGCAGCCCCAGCATTTT
TRBJ1-3	.	TRBV7-9	.	CASSPVPGYTIYF	TGTGCCAGCAGCCCCGTTCCCGGGTACACCATATATTTT
TRBJ2-7	.	TRBV3-1/TRBV3-2	TRBD2	CASSFTSGPSYEQYF	TGTGCCAGCAGCTTTACTAGCGGGCCTTCCTACGAGCAGTACTTC
TRBJ2-1	.	TRBV27	.	CASSPQGVHNEQFF	TGTGCCAGCAGTCCTCAGGGAGTCCACAATGAGCAGTTCTTC
TRBJ2-1	once	TRBV7-6	.	CASSLGTASYNEQFF	TGTGCCAGCAGCTTAGGGACGGCCTCCTACAATGAGCAGTTCTTC
TRBJ2-3	.	TRBV24-1	.	CATSEFPGSGGQVDTQYF	TGTGCCACCAGTGAGTTCCCGGGCTCCGGGGGCCAAGTAGATACGCAGTATTTT
TRBJ2-3	once	TRBV24-1	TRBD1	CATSDSRGQGRTDTQYF	TGTGCCACCAGTGACTCGAGGGGACAGGGGAGAACAGATACGCAGTATTTT
TRBJ1-5	.	TRBV19	TRBD1	CASSPLQGQGEETQHF	TGTGCCAGTAGTCCCTTACAGGGGCAGGGGGAAGAGACCCAGCATTTT
TRBJ1-1	.	TRBV10-2	.	CASSDPGWGKAFF	TGCGCCAGCAGTGATCCGGGGTGGGGGAAAGCTTTCTTT
TRBJ1-2	once	TRBV30	.	CAWSLDGKYGYTF	TGTGCCTGGAGTTTGGACGGCAAGTATGGCTACACCTTC
TRBJ1-5	few	TRBV13	.	CASSFRGSNQPQHF	TGTGCCAGCAGCTTTCGTGGAAGCAATCAGCCCCAGCATTTT
TRBJ1-2	once	TRBV6-5	.	CASRFQGGNGYTF	TGTGCCAGCAGGTTTCAGGGTGGCAATGGCTACACCTTC
TRBJ2-1	.	TRBV7-2	TRBD2	CASSLGLAGEGNEQFF	TGTGCCAGCAGCTTAGGACTAGCGGGAGAAGGAAATGAGCAGTTCTTC
TRBJ1-1	.	TRBV7-2	.	CASSSHYTGDTEAFF	TGTGCCAGCAGCTCCCATTACACAGGTGACACTGAAGCTTTCTTT
TRBJ2-1	.	TRBV28	.	CASSPNSFGDEQFF	TGTGCCAGCAGCCCAAACAGCTTTGGCGATGAGCAGTTCTTC
TRBJ2-4	.	TRBV9	.	CASSGGEAGSKNIQYF	TGTGCCAGCAGCGGGGGAGAGGCTGGGTCCAAAAACATTCAGTACTTC
TRBJ1-1	.	TRBV5-1	.	CASSLEGNTEAFF	TGCGCCAGCAGCTTGGAAGGGAACACTGAAGCTTTCTTT
TRBJ2-3	.	TRBV5-1	TRBD1	CASSIRQGYGTDTQYF	TGCGCCAGCAGCATTCGACAGGGCTATGGCACAGATACGCAGTATTTT
TRBJ2-6	.	TRBV18	.	CASSPVTGPGGNVLTF	TGTGCCAGCTCACCGGTTACGGGACCTGGGGGCAACGTCCTGACTTTC
TRBJ1-5	.	TRBV6-1	.	CASSEWTEVSNQPQHF	TGTGCCAGCAGTGAGTGGACAGAGGTTAGCAATCAGCCCCAGCATTTT
TRBJ2-1	.	TRBV28	TRBD2	CASNERESRNEQFF	TGTGCCAGCAATGAGCGGGAGTCGCGGAATGAGCAGTTCTTC
TRBJ1-2	.	TRBV2	TRBD1	CASSLGQGGYTF	TGTGCCAGCAGCCTGGGACAGGGTGGCTACACCTTC
TRBJ1-3	.	TRBV7-2	.	CASSGIGNTIYF	TGTGCCAGCAGCGGAATTGGAAACACCATATATTTT
TRBJ1-4	.	TRBV6-5	TRBD1	CAAGTAATNEKLFF	TGTGCCGCCGGGACAGCTGCAACTAATGAAAAACTGTTTTTT
TRBJ1-3	few	TRBV15	.	CATTADGNTSGNTIYF	TGTGCCACCACCGCGGACGGAAACACCTCTGGAAACACCATATATTTT
TRBJ2-4	.	TRBV11-2	.	CASSRGGGTKNIQYF	TGTGCCAGCAGCCGAGGGGGGGGAACCAAAAACATTCAGTACTTC
TRBJ1-2	.	TRBV10-3	TRBD1	CAISESGTGASTF	TGTGCCATCAGTGAGTCTGGGACAGGCGCTAGCACCTTC
TRBJ2-1	.	TRBV27	.	CASSPTISSYNEQFF	TGTGCCAGCAGTCCGACTATATCCTCCTACAATGAGCAGTTCTTC
TRBJ2-3	.	TRBV2	.	CASRERARLGDTQYF	TGTGCCAGCCGAGAACGGGCGCGGCTGGGTGATACGCAGTATTTT
TRBJ1-1	.	TRBV5-4	TRBD1	CASSATPQGTTEAFF	TGTGCCAGCAGCGCAACCCCACAGGGGACCACTGAAGCTTTCTTT
TRBJ1-4	.	TRBV7-2	TRBD1	CASSTGGFSNEKLFF	TGTGCCAGCTCAACAGGGGGCTTCTCTAATGAAAAACTGTTTTTT
TRBJ2-1	.	TRBV9	.	CASSVAPTGLNEQFF	TGTGCCAGCAGCGTAGCCCCGACGGGACTCAATGAGCAGTTCTTC
TRBJ2-2	.	TRBV18	.	CASSPNPDRELFF	TGTGCCAGCTCACCCAATCCTGACCGGGAGCTGTTTTTT